These 32 T cell receptor beta chains were sequenced from one sample in a study of blood T cell repertoires in COVID-19 (dated by TCRdb to 2018 to 2021). Preparation of the library involved the immunoSEQ multiplex PCR assay. The clones in this table, taken by TCRdb from immuneACCESS, are in-frame only. Not every clone is retained; where verified, under half of the shortfall comes from an unresolved V gene, and the cause of the rest is unknown. Within this sample are over 100,000 clones, with 75% to 90% of them counted one time only. The ten largest make up 0.8% to 1% of the sample. Sequences were obtained from peripheral blood. The receptors come from a woman aged 70-85 years with acute or convalescent COVID-19.

This clone has a handful of counts. The CDR3 sequence is CASSFQTRTGRNEKLFF. CDR3 DNA sequence: TGTGCCAGCAGTTTCCAGACCCGGACAGGTCGTAATGAAAAACTGTTTTTT. The V and J genes are TRBV27 and TRBJ1-4; 7 bases are shared with TRBD1. The CDR3 spans 17 residues. With 3 bases clipped from V and 4 bases from J, the junction kept 11 bases outside the gene matches. The germline V gene encodes CDR1 MNHEY and CDR2 SMNVEV (reference sequence).

The chain combines TRBV5-4 with TRBJ2-1, with 8 bases that match TRBD2. The CDR3 has 17 residues. Germline V lookup: CDR1 SGHNT, CDR2 YYREEE (reference sequence). The V segment lost 0 bases and the J segment 0 bases; nucleotides outside the gene matches: 5. The CDR3 sequence: CASSLELAVISYNEQFF. CDR3 DNA: TGTGCCAGCAGCTTGGAACTAGCGGTGATCTCCTACAATGAGCAGTTCTTC.

This clone has just a few counts. The chain is built from TRBV5-1 and TRBJ1-1, with D possibly being TRBD1 (6 bases). There are 15 residues in the CDR3. Germline V gene lookup returns CDR1 SGHRS and CDR2 YFSETQ. V was pared by 2 bases and J by 1 base, with 12 bases between. CDR3 residues: CASSLSGTPNTEAFF. The CDR3 bases are TGCGCCAGCAGCTTATCCGGGACACCGAACACTGAAGCTTTCTTT.

The chain is built from TRBV6-5 and TRBJ2-5; unclear D gene. CDR1 MNHEY and CDR2 SVGAGI come from the germline V gene. The CDR3 extends over 14 amino acids. Trimming took 7 bases from V and 5 from J, leaving 17 bases between them. The CDR3 region has the DNA TGTGCCAGCAAGTTGACTCTGCGATGGGAGACCCAGTACTTC. It specifies CASKLTLRWETQYF.

V and J are TRBV16 and TRBJ2-2, with 9 bases fitting TRBD1. Germline V gives CDR1 KGHSY, CDR2 FQNENV. The CDR3 extends over 15 amino acids. The junction had 6 bases not matched to a gene; V was cut back by 7 bases and J by 3 bases. The CDR3 DNA is TGTGCCAGCACCGCACAGGGGGCCGACACCGGGGAGCTGTTTTTT. It translates to CASTAQGADTGELFF.

This clone was observed a single time. V is TRBV6-2 or TRBV6-3 and J is TRBJ1-5; 7 bases are a match to TRBD1. Germline V gene data show CDR1 as MNHEY and CDR2 as SVGEGT. V lost 4 bases and J lost 7; bases outside the gene matches: 7. CDR3 length: 14 residues. In nucleotides, the CDR3 is TGTGCCAGCAGTTGGGGGGCAGGGGGGCAGCCCCAGCATTTT. Encoded protein: CASSWGAGGQPQHF.

This chain links TRBV25-1 with TRBJ2-7, with 7 bases matching TRBD2. The germline CDR1 and CDR2 sequences are MGHDK and SYGVNS. This CDR3 is 14 amino acids long. V dropped 6 bases and J dropped 3; count of bases not matched to a gene: 8. CDR3 region: CASRRDGGSYEQYF. The CDR3 DNA is TGTGCCAGCAGGAGGGACGGGGGGAGCTACGAGCAGTACTTC.

This clone was detected only a few times. The chain carries TRBV27 and TRBJ2-1, with D possibly being TRBD2 (6 bases). V was shortened by 6 bases and J by 7 bases, with 13 bases between the two germline ends. The CDR3 sequence is 13 residues long. Germline CDR1 MNHEY, CDR2 SMNVEV (reference sequence). CDR3 protein: CASRGSGGNEQFF. CDR3 nucleotides: TGTGCCAGCAGGGGTAGCGGCGGGAATGAGCAGTTCTTC.

This clone was seen only a few times. The J gene is TRBJ2-1, the V gene TRBV4-1; D unresolved. The CDR3 is made up of 13 amino acids. Germline V gene sequence: CDR1 MGHRA, CDR2 YSYEKL. Trimming took off 3 bases at V and 6 bases at J, with 9 bases between the two ends. The CDR3 here is CASSHRYGNEQFF. CDR3 DNA: TGCGCCAGCAGCCACCGGTATGGCAATGAGCAGTTCTTC.

V usage is TRBV4-1 and J usage is TRBJ2-1; 10 nucleotides agree with TRBD2. Unmatched junction bases numbered 10, after V lost 2 bases and J lost 6 bases. Looked up from germline, CDR1 is MGHRA and CDR2 is YSYEKL. The CDR3 consists of 17 residues. CDR3 nucleotides: TGCGCCAGCAGCCAATTCCTCAGCGGGAGGGGGGGCAATGAGCAGTTCTTC. Translation: CASSQFLSGRGGNEQFF.

This sequence joins TRBV6-5 and TRBJ1-6, with 7 bases that match TRBD1. There are 15 residues in the CDR3. The trim removed 5 bases at V and 4 bases at J, leaving 5 bases unmatched. The germline gives CDR1 MNHEY, CDR2 SVGAGI. CDR3 in amino acids: CASSLTGAYNSPLHF. The CDR3 DNA reads TGTGCCAGCAGTCTCACAGGGGCGTATAATTCACCCCTCCACTTT.

This CDR3 is CASSEAGVDTQYF. The CDR3 DNA reads TGCGCCAGCAGTGAGGCAGGGGTGGATACGCAGTATTTT. This chain joins TRBV10-2 and TRBJ2-3; weak D call: TRBD1 (6 bases). CDR3 length: 13 residues. Germline lookup yields CDR1 WSHSY and CDR2 SAAADI. V lost 2 bases to trimming and J lost 6 bases, with 9 bases between them.

The rearrangement uses TRBV28 and TRBJ2-7; 9 nucleotides match TRBD2. The CDR3 is 14 amino acids. Trimming removed 6 bases from V and 7 bases from J; junction bases left unmatched: 10. Germline lookup yields CDR1 MDHEN and CDR2 SYDVKM. Written as DNA, the CDR3 is TGTGCCAGCAGCCCTGGACTAGCGACGGGGGAGCAGTACTTC. It yields the protein CASSPGLATGEQYF.

This sequence joins TRBV5-8 and TRBJ1-1, with 9 bases aligning to TRBD1. Germline values: CDR1 SGHTS, CDR2 YDEGEE. After removal of 0 bases from V and 6 bases from J, the junction contained 6 bases not matched to a gene. The CDR3 extends over 15 amino acids. CDR3 in amino acids: CASSLDDRGRAEAFF. The CDR3 bases are TGTGCCAGCAGCTTGGATGACAGGGGGAGAGCTGAAGCTTTCTTT.

The genes are TRBV6-6 and TRBJ2-7, with TRBD2 identical over 8 bases. The CDR3 contains 13 residues. Unmatched junction bases numbered 1, after V lost 2 bases and J lost 4 bases. Looked up from germline, CDR1 is MNHNY and CDR2 is SVGAGI (reference sequence). CDR3 sequence (DNA): TGTGCCAGCAGTTACCTAGCGGGTTACGAGCAGTACTTC. Translation gives CASSYLAGYEQYF.

The J gene is TRBJ2-7, the V gene TRBV12-3 or TRBV12-4, with D maybe TRBD2 (5 bases). The CDR3 has 13 amino acids. Trimming stripped 2 bases from V and 6 bases from J, with 11 bases between. Written as DNA, the CDR3 is TGTGCCAGCAGTTTATCCGGGAATGGCGAGCAGTACTTC. This gives the protein CASSLSGNGEQYF.

CDR3 sequence (DNA): TGCAGTGCTAGTAAGAAGCCCAACACTGAAGCTTTCTTT. Protein sequence: CSASKKPNTEAFF. The rearrangement joins TRBV20-1 to TRBJ1-1; D not certain. Trimming removed 3 bases from V and 2 bases from J, with 10 bases in between. The CDR3 length is 13 residues. Germline values: CDR1 DFQATT, CDR2 SNEGSKA (reference sequence).

There are a few counts of this clone. The genes are TRBV7-8 and TRBJ1-5; perhaps TRBD1 as D (6 bases). Trimming stripped 6 bases from V and 2 bases from J, with 17 bases between. CDR3 size: 16 residues. Germline V gives CDR1 SGHVS, CDR2 FQNEAQ. CDR3 DNA sequence: TGTGCCAGCAGTGAACGGGGGGCCGCCGGCAATCAGCCCCAGCATTTT. It encodes CASSERGAAGNQPQHF.

The gene calls are TRBV21-1 and TRBJ1-1; TRBD1 reflects the table's D call only, with no check against the DNA. TRBV21-1 has pseudogene status. The CDR3 contains 20 residues. CDR3 DNA: TGTGCCAGCAGCCCTAACAAGCCGGGACAGGCGACTAACTTGAACACTGAAGCTTTCTTT. Protein product: CASSPNKPGQATNLNTEAFF.

The chain's CDR3 is CASSRRWGDEQFF. The CDR3 coding sequence is TGCGCCAGCAGCCGCCGCTGGGGGGATGAGCAGTTCTTC. The chain has TRBV5-1 and TRBJ2-1; TRBD2 might be the D (6 bases). This CDR3 is 13 amino acids long. Germline values: CDR1 SGHRS, CDR2 YFSETQ. V lost 4 bases, J lost 8 bases, and 13 bases lay in between.

The V and J genes are TRBV5-1 and TRBJ2-5, with 12 bases fitting TRBD2. This CDR3 is built from 16 residues. In germline, CDR1 is SGHRS, CDR2 YFSETQ. J gave up 1 base and V 2 bases, and 3 bases lay outside the gene matches. The CDR3 loop reads CASSLLAGGLQETQYF. CDR3 sequence (DNA): TGCGCCAGCAGCTTACTAGCGGGGGGCCTCCAAGAGACCCAGTACTTC. Based on the CDR3 plus reference TRBV5-1 and TRBJ2-5, the full variable domain is KAGVTQTPRYLIKTRGQQVTLSCSPISGHRSVSWYQQTPGQGLQFLFEYFSETQRNKGNFPGRFSGRQFSNSRSEMNVSTLELGDSALYLCASSLLAGGLQETQYFGPGTRLLVL.

This sequence joins TRBV25-1 and TRBJ1-2; TRBD1 matches at 10 bases. The CDR3 has 14 amino acids. The trim removed 6 bases at V and 6 bases at J, leaving 7 bases unmatched. Germline CDR1 MGHDK, CDR2 SYGVNS. The CDR3 sequence is CASSQTGTGDGYTF. CDR3 coding DNA: TGTGCCAGCAGCCAAACAGGGACAGGGGATGGCTACACCTTC.

The count of this clone is one. This chain links TRBV29-1 with TRBJ2-2; TRBD1 matches 8 bases. Germline V gene lookup returns CDR1 SQVTM and CDR2 ANQGSEA. The CDR3 spans 12 residues. With 7 bases clipped from V and 6 bases from J, the junction kept 4 bases outside the gene matches. The CDR3: CSAGQGAGELFF. The CDR3 region has the DNA TGCAGCGCTGGACAGGGAGCCGGGGAGCTGTTTTTT.

The chain links TRBV10-3 to TRBJ2-7, with 8 bases that match TRBD2. The germline CDR1 and CDR2 sequences are ENHRY and SYGVKD. This CDR3 comprises 14 residues. V gave up 2 bases and J gave up 2 bases; unmatched junction bases: 2. CDR3 nucleotide sequence: TGTGCCATCAGTGAGGAGACTAGCGCCTACGAGCAGTACTTC. Residues: CAISEETSAYEQYF.

The V gene is TRBV5-6, the J gene TRBJ1-3; possibly TRBD1 for D (6 bases). V lost 0 bases and J 3 bases, leaving 13 bases between the germline ends. The CDR3 contains 16 residues. The germline V gene has CDR1 SGHDT and CDR2 YYEEEE. CDR3 in DNA: TGTGCCAGCAGCTTGGCACAGGGAGCTAATGGAAACACCATATATTTT. This sequence encodes CASSLAQGANGNTIYF.

This rearrangement joins TRBV10-3 to TRBJ1-2; unclear D gene. Trimming pared 0 bases from V and 4 bases from J, leaving 12 bases between. CDR1 and CDR2 from the germline V gene are ENHRY and SYGVKD. The CDR3 runs 15 residues. Here the CDR3 reads CAISESGGESYGYTF. The CDR3 coding sequence is TGTGCCATCAGTGAGTCCGGTGGGGAGTCCTATGGCTACACCTTC.

The chain uses TRBV7-3 and TRBJ2-3; 9 nucleotides align to TRBD2. The CDR3 is 15 residues long. Germline trimming cut 3 bases from V and 6 bases from J; bases unmatched to any gene: 7. Germline CDR1 SGHTA, CDR2 FQGTGA. The CDR3 nucleotides read TGTGCCAGCAGCTTGACTAGCGGCTCATTTGATACGCAGTATTTT. This sequence encodes CASSLTSGSFDTQYF.

The chain carries TRBV5-6 and TRBJ2-2; 9 bases line up with TRBD1. V shed 4 bases and J 5 bases; nucleotides not matched to a gene: 9. The CDR3 has 16 residues. Per the germline V gene, CDR1 is SGHDT and CDR2 is YYEEEE. The CDR3 DNA reads TGTGCCAGCAGCACCGGGACAGGGTATGAGACCGGGGAGCTGTTTTTT. Amino acid sequence: CASSTGTGYETGELFF. Combining the CDR3 with reference TRBV5-6 and TRBJ2-2 gives the whole variable domain DAGVTQSPTHLIKTRGQQVTLRCSPKSGHDTVSWYQQALGQGPQFIFQYYEEEERQRGNFPDRFSGHQFPNYSSELNVNALLLGDSALYLCASSTGTGYETGELFFGEGSRLTVL.

The gene calls are TRBV19 and TRBJ2-1; TRBD1 matches at 11 bases. J gave up 12 bases and V 5 bases, and 6 bases lay outside the gene matches. Per the germline V gene, CDR1 is LNHDA and CDR2 is SQIVND (reference sequence). CDR3 size: 13 residues. CDR3 in amino acids: CASSAGQGGTQFF. The CDR3 region has the DNA TGTGCCAGTAGTGCGGGACAGGGGGGGACGCAGTTCTTC.

The rearrangement uses TRBV6-6 and TRBJ2-2; 10 bases are shared with TRBD1. The V and J ends lost 4 bases and 3 bases, in that order; junction bases with no gene match: 5. Looked up from germline, CDR1 is MNHNY and CDR2 is SVGAGI (reference sequence). This CDR3 is built from 16 residues. The CDR3 sequence is CASSSGQGVDTGELFF. The CDR3 coding sequence is TGTGCCAGCAGTTCAGGACAGGGGGTGGACACCGGGGAGCTGTTTTTT.

The chain links TRBV5-4 to TRBJ1-2, with 7 bases identical to TRBD1. The germline V gene has CDR1 SGHNT and CDR2 YYREEE (reference sequence). Unmatched junction bases numbered 15, after V lost 3 bases and J lost 4 bases. The CDR3 consists of 17 residues. The CDR3 is CASSSSLVGQRSYGYTF. CDR3 bases: TGTGCCAGCAGCTCCTCCCTAGTGGGACAGCGATCCTATGGCTACACCTTC.

V gene TRBV4-1 combines with J gene TRBJ2-2; TRBD2 matches 7 bases. The V and J ends lost 3 bases and 6 bases, in that order; junction bases with no gene match: 10. Germline V lookup: CDR1 MGHRA, CDR2 YSYEKL. The CDR3 extends over 16 amino acids. The CDR3 nucleotides read TGCGCCAGCAGCCACCCTAGCGGAGGGGTAGCCGGGGAGCTGTTTTTT. It translates to CASSHPSGGVAGELFF.